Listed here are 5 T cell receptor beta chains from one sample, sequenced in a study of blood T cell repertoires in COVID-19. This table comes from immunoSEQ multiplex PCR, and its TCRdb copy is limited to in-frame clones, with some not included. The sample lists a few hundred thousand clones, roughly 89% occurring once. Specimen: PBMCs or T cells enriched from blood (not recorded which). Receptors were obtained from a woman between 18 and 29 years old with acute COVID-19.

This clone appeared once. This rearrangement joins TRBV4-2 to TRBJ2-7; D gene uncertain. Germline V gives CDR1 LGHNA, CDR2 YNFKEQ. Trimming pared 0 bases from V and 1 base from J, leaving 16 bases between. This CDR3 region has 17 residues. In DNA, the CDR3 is TGTGCCAGCAGCCAAGATTATCGGGTTTTCTTATCCTACGAGCAGTACTTC. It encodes CASSQDYRVFLSYEQYF.

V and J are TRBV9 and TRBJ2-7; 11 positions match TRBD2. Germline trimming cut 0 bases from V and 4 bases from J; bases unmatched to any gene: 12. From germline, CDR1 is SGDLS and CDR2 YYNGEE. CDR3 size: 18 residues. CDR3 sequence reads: CASSVGPGTSGSLYEQYF. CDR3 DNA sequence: TGTGCCAGCAGCGTAGGCCCCGGAACTAGCGGGAGTTTATACGAGCAGTACTTC.

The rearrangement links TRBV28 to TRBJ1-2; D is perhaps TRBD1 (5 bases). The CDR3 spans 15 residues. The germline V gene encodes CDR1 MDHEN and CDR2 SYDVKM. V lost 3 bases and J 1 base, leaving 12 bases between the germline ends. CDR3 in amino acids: CASSFSSTVNYGYTF. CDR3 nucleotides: TGTGCCAGCAGTTTTTCGTCGACAGTTAACTATGGCTACACCTTC.

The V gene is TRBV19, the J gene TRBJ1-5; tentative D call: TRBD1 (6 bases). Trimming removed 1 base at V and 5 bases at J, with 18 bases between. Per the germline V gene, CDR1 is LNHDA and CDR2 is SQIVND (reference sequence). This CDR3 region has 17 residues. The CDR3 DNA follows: TGTGCCAGTAGTATAGGGTTCAGGGGAACAGCTGATCAGCCCCAGCATTTT. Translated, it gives CASSIGFRGTADQPQHF.

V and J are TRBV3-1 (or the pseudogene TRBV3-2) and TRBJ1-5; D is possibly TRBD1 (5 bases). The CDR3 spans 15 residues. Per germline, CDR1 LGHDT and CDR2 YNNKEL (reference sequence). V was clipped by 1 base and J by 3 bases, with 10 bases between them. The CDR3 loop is CASSQGGGFNQPQHF. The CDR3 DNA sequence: TGTGCCAGCAGCCAAGGGGGGGGGTTCAATCAGCCCCAGCATTTT.